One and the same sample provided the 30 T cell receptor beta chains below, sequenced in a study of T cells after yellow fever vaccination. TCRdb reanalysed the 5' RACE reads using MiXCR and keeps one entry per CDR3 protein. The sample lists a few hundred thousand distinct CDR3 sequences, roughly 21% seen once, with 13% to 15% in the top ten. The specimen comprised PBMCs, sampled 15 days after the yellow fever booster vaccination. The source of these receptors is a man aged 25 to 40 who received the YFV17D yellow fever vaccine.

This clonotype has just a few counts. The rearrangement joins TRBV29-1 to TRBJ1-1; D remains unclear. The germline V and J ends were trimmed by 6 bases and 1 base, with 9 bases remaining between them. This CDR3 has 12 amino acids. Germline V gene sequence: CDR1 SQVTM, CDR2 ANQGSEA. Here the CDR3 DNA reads TGCAGCGTCAGGAGAAGGAACACTGAAGCTTTCTTT. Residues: CSVRRRNTEAFF.

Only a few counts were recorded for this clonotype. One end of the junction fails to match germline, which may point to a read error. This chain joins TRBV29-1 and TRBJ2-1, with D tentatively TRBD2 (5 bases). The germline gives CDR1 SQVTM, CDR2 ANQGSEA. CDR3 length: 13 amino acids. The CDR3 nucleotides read TGCAGCGTAGAAGACTACCGATACAATGAGCAGTTCTTC. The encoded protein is CSVEDYRYNEQFF.

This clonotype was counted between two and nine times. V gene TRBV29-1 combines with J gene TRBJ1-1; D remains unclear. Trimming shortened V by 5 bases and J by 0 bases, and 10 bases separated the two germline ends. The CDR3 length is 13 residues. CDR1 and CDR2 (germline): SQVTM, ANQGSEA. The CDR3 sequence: CSVLDQLNTEAFF. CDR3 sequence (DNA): TGCAGCGTTTTGGACCAATTGAACACTGAAGCTTTCTTT.

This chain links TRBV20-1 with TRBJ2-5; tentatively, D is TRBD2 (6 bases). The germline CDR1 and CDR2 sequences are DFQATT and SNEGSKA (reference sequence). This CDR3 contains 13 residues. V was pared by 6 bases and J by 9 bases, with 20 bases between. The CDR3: CSAPTWRDPAQYF. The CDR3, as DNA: TGCAGTGCCCCAACCTGGCGGGACCCGGCCCAGTACTTC.

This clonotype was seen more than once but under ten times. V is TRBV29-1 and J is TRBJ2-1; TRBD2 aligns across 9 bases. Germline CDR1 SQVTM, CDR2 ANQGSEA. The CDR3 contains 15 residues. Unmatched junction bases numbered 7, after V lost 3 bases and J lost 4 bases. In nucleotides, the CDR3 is TGCAGCGTTGATGCCGGGACTAGCCATTACAATGAGCAGTTCTTC. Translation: CSVDAGTSHYNEQFF.

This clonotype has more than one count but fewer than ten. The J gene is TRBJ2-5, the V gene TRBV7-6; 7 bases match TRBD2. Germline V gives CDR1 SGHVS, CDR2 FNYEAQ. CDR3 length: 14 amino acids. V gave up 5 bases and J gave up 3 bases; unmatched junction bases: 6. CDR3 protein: CASSAGTNEETQYF. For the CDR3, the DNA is TGTGCCAGCAGCGCCGGGACTAACGAAGAGACCCAGTACTTC.

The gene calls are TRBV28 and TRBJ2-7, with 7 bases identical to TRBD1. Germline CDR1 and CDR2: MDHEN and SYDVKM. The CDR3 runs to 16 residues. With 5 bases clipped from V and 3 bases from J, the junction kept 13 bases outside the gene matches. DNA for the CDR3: TGTGCCAGCAGTGTAGCCGGGACAGCGCCATACTACGAGCAGTACTTC. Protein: CASSVAGTAPYYEQYF.

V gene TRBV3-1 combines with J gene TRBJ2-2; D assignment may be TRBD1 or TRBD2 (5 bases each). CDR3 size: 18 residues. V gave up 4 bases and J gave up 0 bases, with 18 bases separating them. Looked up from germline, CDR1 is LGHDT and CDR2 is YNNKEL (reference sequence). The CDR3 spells CASSPTRGTAANTGELFF. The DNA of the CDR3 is TGTGCCAGCAGCCCCACGAGAGGGACCGCTGCGAACACCGGGGAGCTGTTTTTT.

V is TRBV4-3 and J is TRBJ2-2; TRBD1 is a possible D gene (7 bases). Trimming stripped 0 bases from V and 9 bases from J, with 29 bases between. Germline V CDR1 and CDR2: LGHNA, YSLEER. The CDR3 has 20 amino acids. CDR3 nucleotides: TGCGCCAGCAGCCAAGATAAGGGGGCAGTGGTGGGAGGAATCAGCTGGGAGCTGTTTTTT. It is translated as CASSQDKGAVVGGISWELFF.

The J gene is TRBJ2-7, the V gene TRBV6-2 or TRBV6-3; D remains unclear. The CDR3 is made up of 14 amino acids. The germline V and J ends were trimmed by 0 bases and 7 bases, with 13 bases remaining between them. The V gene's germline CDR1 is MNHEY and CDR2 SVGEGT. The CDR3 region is CASSYSGSVGEQYF. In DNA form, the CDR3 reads TGTGCCAGCAGTTACTCCGGATCAGTGGGGGAGCAGTACTTC.

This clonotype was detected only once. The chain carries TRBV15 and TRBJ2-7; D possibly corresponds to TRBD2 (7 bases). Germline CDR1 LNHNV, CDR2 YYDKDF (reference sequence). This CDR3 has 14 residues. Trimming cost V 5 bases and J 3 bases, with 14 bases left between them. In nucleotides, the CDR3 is TGTGCCACCAGCTCTCCGGGGGGCGGCTACGAGCAGTACTTC. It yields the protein CATSSPGGGYEQYF.

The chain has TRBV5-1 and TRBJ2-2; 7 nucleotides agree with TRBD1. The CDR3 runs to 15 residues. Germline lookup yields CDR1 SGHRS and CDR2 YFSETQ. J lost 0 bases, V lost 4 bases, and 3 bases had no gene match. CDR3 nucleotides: TGCGCCAGCAGCCCGGGACAGTCGAACACCGGGGAGCTGTTTTTT. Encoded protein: CASSPGQSNTGELFF.

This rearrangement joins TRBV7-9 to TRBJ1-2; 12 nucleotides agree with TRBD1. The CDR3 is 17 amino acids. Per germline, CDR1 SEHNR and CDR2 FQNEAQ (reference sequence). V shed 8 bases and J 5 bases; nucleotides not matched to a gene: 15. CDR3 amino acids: CASGPLVGQGAVYGYTF. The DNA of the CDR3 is TGTGCCAGCGGACCCCTAGTGGGACAGGGGGCAGTTTATGGCTACACCTTC.

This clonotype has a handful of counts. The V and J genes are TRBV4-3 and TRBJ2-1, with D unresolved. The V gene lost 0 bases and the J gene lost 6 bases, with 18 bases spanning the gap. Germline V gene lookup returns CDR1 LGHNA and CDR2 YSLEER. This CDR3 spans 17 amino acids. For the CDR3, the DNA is TGCGCCAGCAGCCAAGAGGTTTTCGGCGTGATTGGCAATGAGCAGTTCTTC. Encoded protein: CASSQEVFGVIGNEQFF.

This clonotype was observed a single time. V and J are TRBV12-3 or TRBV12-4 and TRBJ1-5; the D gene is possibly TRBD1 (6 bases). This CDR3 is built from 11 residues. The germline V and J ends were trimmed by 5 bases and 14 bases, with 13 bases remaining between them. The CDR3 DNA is TGTGCCAGCAGTGCCCGGGACATGGAGCATTTT. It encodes CASSARDMEHF.

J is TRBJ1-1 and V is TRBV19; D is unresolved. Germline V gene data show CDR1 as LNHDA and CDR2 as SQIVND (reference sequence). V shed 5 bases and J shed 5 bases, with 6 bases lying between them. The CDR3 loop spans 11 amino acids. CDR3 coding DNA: TGTGCCAGTAGTGAGTGGACTGAAGCTTTCTTT. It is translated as CASSEWTEAFF.

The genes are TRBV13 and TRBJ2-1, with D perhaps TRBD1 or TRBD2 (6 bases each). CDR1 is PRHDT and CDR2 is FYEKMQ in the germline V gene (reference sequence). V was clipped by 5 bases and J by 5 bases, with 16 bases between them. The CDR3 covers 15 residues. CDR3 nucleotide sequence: TGTGCCAGCAGCCCGCGAGAGGGGGGAAACAATGAGCAGTTCTTC. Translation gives CASSPREGGNNEQFF.

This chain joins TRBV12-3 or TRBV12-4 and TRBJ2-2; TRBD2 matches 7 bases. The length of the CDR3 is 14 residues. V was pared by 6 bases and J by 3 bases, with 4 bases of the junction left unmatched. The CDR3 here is CASSLGLDTGELFF. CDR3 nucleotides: TGTGCCAGCAGCCTTGGACTAGACACCGGGGAGCTGTTTTTT.

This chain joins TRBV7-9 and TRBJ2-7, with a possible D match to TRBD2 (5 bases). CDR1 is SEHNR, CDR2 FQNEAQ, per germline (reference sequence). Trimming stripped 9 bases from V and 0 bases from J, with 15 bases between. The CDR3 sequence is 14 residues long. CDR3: CASTGTFSSYEQYF. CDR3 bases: TGTGCCAGTACGGGAACTTTCAGCTCCTACGAGCAGTACTTC.

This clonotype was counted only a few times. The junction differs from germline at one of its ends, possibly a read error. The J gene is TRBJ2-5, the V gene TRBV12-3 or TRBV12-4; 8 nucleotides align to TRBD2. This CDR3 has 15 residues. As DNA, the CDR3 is TGTGCCAGCAGCTTAGGTCTCGGCGGGAGGGAGACCCAGTACTTC. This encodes CASSLGLGGRETQYF.

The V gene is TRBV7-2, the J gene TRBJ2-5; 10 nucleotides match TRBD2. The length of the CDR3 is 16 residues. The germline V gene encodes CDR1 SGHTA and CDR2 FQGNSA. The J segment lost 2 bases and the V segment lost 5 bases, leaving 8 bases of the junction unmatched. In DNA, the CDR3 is TGTGCCAGCAGCCCCGCCGGGACTAGCGAACAAGAGACCCAGTACTTC. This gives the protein CASSPAGTSEQETQYF.

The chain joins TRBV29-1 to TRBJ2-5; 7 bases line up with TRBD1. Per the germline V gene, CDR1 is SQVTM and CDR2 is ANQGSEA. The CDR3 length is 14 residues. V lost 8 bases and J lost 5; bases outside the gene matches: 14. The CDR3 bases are TGCAGCCCACGGGAACAGGGGAGAGGCGAGACCCAGTACTTC. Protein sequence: CSPREQGRGETQYF.

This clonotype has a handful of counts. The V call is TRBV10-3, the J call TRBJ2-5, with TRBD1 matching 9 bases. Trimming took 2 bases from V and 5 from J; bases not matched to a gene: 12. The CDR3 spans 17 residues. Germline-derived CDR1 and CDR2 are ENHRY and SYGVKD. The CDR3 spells CAISEERTGVFWETQYF. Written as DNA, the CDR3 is TGTGCCATCAGTGAGGAGAGGACAGGGGTGTTTTGGGAGACCCAGTACTTC.

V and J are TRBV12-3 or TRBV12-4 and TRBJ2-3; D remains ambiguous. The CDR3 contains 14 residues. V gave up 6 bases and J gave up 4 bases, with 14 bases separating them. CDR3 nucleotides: TGTGCCAGCAGCTCCCCCCCCGAGGCAGATACGCAGTATTTT. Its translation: CASSSPPEADTQYF.

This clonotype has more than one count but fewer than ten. The CDR3 here is CSAMRTNQETQYF. For the CDR3, the DNA is TGCAGTGCTATGCGGACGAATCAAGAGACCCAGTACTTC. The V call is TRBV20-1, the J call TRBJ2-5; D gene unclear. The CDR3 spans 13 residues. V was cut by 4 bases and J by 2 bases, with 11 bases left in between. Germline V gene data show CDR1 as DFQATT and CDR2 as SNEGSKA (reference sequence).

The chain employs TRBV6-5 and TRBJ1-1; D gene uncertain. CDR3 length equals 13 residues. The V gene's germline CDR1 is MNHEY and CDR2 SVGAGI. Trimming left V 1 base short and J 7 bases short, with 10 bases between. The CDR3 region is CASSYYVGYEAFF. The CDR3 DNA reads TGTGCCAGCAGTTACTACGTGGGTTATGAAGCTTTCTTT.

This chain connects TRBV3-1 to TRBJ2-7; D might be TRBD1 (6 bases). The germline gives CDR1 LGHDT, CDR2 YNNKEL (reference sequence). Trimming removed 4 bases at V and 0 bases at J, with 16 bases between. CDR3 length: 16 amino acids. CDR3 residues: CASSPGGGGSSYEQYF. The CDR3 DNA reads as TGTGCCAGCAGCCCAGGCGGTGGGGGCAGCTCCTACGAGCAGTACTTC.

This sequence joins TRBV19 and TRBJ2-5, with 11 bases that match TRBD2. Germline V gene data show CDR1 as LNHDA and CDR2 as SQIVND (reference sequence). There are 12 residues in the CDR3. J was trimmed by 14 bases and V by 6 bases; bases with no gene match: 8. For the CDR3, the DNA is TGTGCCAGTAGCAAATCACTAGCGGGAGAATACTTC. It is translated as CASSKSLAGEYF. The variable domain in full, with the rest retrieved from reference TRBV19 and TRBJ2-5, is DGGITQSPKYLFRKEGQNVTLSCEQNLNHDAMYWYRQDPGQGLRLIYYSQIVNDFQKGDIAEGYSVSREKKESFPLTVTSAQKNPTAFYLCASSKSLAGEYFGPGTRLLVL.

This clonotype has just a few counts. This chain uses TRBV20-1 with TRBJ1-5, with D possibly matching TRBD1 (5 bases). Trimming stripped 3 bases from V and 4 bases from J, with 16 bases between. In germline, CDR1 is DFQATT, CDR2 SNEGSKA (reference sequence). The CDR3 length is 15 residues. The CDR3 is CSASITRTPNQPQHF. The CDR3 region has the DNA TGCAGTGCTAGTATTACCCGGACACCTAATCAGCCCCAGCATTTT.

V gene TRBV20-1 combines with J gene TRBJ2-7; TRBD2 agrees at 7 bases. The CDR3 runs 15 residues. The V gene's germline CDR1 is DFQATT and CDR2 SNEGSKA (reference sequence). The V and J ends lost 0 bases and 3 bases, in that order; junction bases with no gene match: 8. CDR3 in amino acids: CSARDSSGVNYEQYF. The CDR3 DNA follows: TGCAGTGCTAGAGATTCTAGCGGAGTTAACTACGAGCAGTACTTC.